The T cell receptor (beta chain) under discussion was sequenced for a study of T cells in Graves' hyperthyroidism and ophthalmopathy. Amplified TCR beta CDR3 regions came from RNA transcripts. HTBI primers were used for first-round RT-PCR of the TCR CDR3. In TCRdb, the multiplex PCR reads were re-called with MiXCR into one record per CDR3 protein. The sample carries 490,000 or so distinct CDR3 sequences, 16% recorded once. Trimming shortened V by 6 bases and J by 0 bases, and 27 bases separated the two germline ends. CDR3 length: 20 residues. Germline V gene data show CDR1 as MNHNS and CDR2 as SASEGT. This clonotype was seen many times. Patients were excluded because of uncontrolled infection, other autoimmune disease, pregnancy or lactation.

This chain links TRBV6-1 with TRBJ2-1; a weak D match, TRBD2 (6 bases). The sequence came from a woman younger than 45 with Graves' ophthalmopathy. Sequenced material: blood. DNA for the CDR3: TGTGCCAGCAGACGTGGACTAATCCCAAGTCCTTCCAGCTCCTACAATGAGCAGTTCTTC. This sequence encodes CASRRGLIPSPSSSYNEQFF.